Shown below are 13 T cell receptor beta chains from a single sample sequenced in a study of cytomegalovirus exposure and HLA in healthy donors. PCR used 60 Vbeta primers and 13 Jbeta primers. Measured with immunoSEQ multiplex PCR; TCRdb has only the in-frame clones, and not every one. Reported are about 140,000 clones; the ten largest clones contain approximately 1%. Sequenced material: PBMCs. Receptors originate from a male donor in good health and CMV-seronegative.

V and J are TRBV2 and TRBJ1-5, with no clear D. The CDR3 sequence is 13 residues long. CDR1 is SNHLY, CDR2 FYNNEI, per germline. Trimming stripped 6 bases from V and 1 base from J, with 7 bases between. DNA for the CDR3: TGTGCCAGCAGGGGAGGCAGCAATCAGCCCCAGCATTTT. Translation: CASRGGSNQPQHF.

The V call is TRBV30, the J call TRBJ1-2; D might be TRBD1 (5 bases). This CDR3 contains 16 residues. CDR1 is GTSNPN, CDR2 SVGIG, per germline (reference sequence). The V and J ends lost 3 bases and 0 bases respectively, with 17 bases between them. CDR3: CAWRPAGKNPNYGYTF. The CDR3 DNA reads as TGTGCCTGGAGACCGGCAGGGAAAAACCCTAACTATGGCTACACCTTC.

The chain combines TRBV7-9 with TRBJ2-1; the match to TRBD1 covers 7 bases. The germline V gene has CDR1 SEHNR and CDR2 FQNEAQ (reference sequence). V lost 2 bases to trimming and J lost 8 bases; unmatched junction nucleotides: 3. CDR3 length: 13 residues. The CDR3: CASSLYQGDEQFF. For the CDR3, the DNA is TGTGCCAGCAGCTTATACCAGGGGGATGAGCAGTTCTTC.

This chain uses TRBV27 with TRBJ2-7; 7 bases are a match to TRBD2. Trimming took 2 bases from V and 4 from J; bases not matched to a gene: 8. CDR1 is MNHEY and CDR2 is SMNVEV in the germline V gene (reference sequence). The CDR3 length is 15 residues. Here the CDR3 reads CASSLGGGSRYEQYF. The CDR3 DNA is TGTGCCAGCAGTTTAGGCGGCGGGAGCCGATACGAGCAGTACTTC.

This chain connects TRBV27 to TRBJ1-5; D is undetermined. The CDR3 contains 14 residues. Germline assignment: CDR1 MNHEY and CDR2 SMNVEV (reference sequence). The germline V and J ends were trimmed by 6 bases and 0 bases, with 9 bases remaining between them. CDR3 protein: CASSRTDSNQPQHF. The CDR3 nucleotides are TGTGCCAGCAGCCGTACAGATAGCAATCAGCCCCAGCATTTT.

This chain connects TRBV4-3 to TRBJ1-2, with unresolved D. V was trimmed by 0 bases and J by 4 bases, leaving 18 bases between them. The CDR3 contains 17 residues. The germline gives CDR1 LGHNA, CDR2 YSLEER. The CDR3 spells CASSQDRNTGTSYGYTF. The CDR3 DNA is TGCGCCAGCAGCCAAGATCGGAACACCGGCACTAGCTATGGCTACACCTTC.

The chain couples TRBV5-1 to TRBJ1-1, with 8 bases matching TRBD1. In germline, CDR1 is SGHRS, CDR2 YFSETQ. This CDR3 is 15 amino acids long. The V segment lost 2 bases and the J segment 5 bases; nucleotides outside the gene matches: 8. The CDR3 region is CASSLRPQGVTEAFF. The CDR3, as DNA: TGCGCCAGCAGCTTAAGACCACAGGGGGTTACTGAAGCTTTCTTT.

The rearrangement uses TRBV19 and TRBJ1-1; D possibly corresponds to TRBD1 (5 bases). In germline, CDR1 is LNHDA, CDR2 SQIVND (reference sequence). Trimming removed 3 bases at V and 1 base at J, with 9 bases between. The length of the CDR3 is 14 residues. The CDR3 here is CASSMGRRNTEAFF. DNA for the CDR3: TGTGCCAGTAGTATGGGGCGGAGGAACACTGAAGCTTTCTTT.

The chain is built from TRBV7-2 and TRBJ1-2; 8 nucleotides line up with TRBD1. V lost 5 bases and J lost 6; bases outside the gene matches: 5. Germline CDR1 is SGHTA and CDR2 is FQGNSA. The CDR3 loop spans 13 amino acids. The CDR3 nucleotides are TGTGCCAGCAGCCCCAGGACAGGGAATGGCTACACCTTC. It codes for CASSPRTGNGYTF.

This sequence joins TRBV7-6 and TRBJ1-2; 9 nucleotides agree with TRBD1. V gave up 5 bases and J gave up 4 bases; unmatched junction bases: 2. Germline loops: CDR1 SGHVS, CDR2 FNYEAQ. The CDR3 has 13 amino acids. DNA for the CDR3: TGTGCCAGCAGCGCGGACAGGGGCTATGGCTACACCTTC. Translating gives CASSADRGYGYTF.

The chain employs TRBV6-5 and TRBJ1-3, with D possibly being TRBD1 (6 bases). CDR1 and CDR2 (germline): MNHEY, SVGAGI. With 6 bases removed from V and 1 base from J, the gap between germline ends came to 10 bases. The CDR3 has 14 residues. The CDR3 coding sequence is TGTGCCAGCAGGCGCAGGGGATCTGGAAACACCATATATTTT. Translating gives CASRRRGSGNTIYF.

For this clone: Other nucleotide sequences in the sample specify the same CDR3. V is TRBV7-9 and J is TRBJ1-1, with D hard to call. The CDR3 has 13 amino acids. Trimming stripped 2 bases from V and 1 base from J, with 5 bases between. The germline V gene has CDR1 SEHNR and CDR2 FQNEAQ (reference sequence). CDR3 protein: CASSLRGNTEAFF. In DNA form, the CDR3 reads TGTGCCAGCAGCTTACGGGGGAACACTGAAGCTTTCTTT.

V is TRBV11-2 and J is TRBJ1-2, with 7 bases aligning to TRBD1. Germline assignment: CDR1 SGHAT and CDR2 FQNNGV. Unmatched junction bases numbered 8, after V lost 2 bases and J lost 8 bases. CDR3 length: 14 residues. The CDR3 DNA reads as TGTGCCAGCAGCTTAAAACAGGGGTTGGCCGGCTACACCTTC. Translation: CASSLKQGLAGYTF.